A selection of T cell receptor beta chains follows, all from one sample in a study of cytomegalovirus exposure and HLA in healthy donors. The assay was immunoSEQ multiplex PCR, and TCRdb's table has in-frame clones only and misses some. This sample yields roughly 64,000 clones, of which 85% to 95% are seen a single time; 5.8% belongs to the top ten. The sequenced sample was PBMCs. The origin of the receptors is a woman aged 18-29 years in good health and CMV-seropositive. The CDR3 runs from the conserved cysteine through the conserved F or W. D genes are given only for firm matches. Rows may omit the clone size; those that give it use once, few, many or a size class.

abundance,v_gene,j_gene,d_gene,CDR3aa,CDR3nt
NA,TRBV19,TRBJ1-4,NA,CASSGSMLRTNEKLFF,TGTGCCAGTTCTGGTTCCATGTTGAGAACTAATGAAAAACTGTTTTTT
NA,TRBV2,TRBJ2-3,TRBD2,CAGSGGIRGGTQYF,TGTGCCGGATCGGGGGGGATCCGCGGTGGTACGCAGTATTTT
NA,TRBV7-8,TRBJ1-1,NA,CASSREQAFF,TGTGCCAGCAGCCGGGAACAAGCTTTCTTT
NA,TRBV5-6,TRBJ1-2,NA,CASKGNLNYGYTF,TGTGCCAGCAAGGGGAACCTTAACTATGGCTACACCTTC
once,TRBV28,TRBJ2-3,NA,CASQGITDTQYF,TGTGCCAGCCAGGGAATCACAGATACGCAGTATTTT
NA,TRBV4-3,TRBJ1-6,NA,CASSQAGNSPLHF,TGCGCCAGCAGCCAAGCGGGAAATTCACCCCTCCACTTT
once,TRBV28,TRBJ2-2,NA,CASSSPANTGELFF,TGTGCCAGCAGTTCCCCGGCGAACACCGGGGAGCTGTTTTTT
NA,TRBV30,TRBJ1-2,TRBD1,CALPGQGGYTF,TGTGCCTTACCGGGACAGGGGGGCTACACCTTC
NA,TRBV11-2,TRBJ2-7,TRBD2,CASSLELAGPYEQYF,TGTGCCAGCAGCTTAGAACTAGCGGGACCCTACGAGCAGTACTTC
NA,TRBV5-1,TRBJ1-2,NA,CASSLGQTYGYTF,TGCGCCAGCAGCCTCGGACAGACCTATGGCTACACCTTC
few,TRBV19,TRBJ2-7,TRBD1,CASSIASGTGAYEQYF,TGTGCCAGTAGTATCGCCTCCGGGACAGGGGCCTACGAGCAGTACTTC
NA,TRBV13,TRBJ2-1,TRBD1,CASSGGQGKDGNEQFF,TGTGCCAGCAGCGGGGGACAGGGAAAAGACGGGAATGAGCAGTTCTTC
NA,TRBV5-4,TRBJ2-7,NA,CASSSGESYEQYF,TGTGCCAGCAGCTCGGGAGAATCCTACGAGCAGTACTTC
once,TRBV30,TRBJ1-2,NA,CAWERSPYGYTF,TGTGCCTGGGAGAGGTCGCCCTATGGCTACACCTTC
NA,TRBV6-6,TRBJ2-5,NA,CASSTHTRETQYF,TGTGCCAGCAGTACACACACTAGGGAGACCCAGTACTTC